This TCR beta chain originates from a study of regulatory T cells in long-lasting Graves disease. This CDR3 spans 15 amino acids. Trimming took off 3 bases at V and 0 bases at J, with 9 bases between the two ends. Germline V gene sequence: CDR1 KGHSH, CDR2 LQKENI. This clonotype was detected many times. Arm-PCR of CDR3 regions and iRepertoire HTBI primers were the basis on which TCR beta libraries were built. TCRdb reprocessed the multiplex PCR reads with MiXCR, giving one entry per CDR3 protein. Among approximately 470,000 distinct CDR3 sequences listed, roughly 16% were seen once. Stated time point: newly diagnosed GD, antithyroid drugs for less than 3 months. From RNA extracted from PBMCs, the TCR library was made. These same records also appear under a second study, on T cells in Graves' hyperthyroidism and ophthalmopathy. That paper states: Exclusion criteria comprised uncontrolled infection, other autoimmune disease, pregnancy or lactation. First-round RT-PCR of the TCR CDR3 relied on the HTBI primer set.

The TCR sequence derives from a man in his forties with Graves disease. V usage is TRBV18 and J usage is TRBJ2-1; a weak D match, TRBD1 (5 bases). This sample comprised peripheral blood mononuclear cells (PBMCs), obtained at new diagnosis, from a patient treated with antithyroid drugs. The CDR3 nucleotides read TGTGCCAGCTCACCGGACACGGGCTCCTACAATGAGCAGTTCTTC. Its translation is CASSPDTGSYNEQFF.